This T cell receptor (beta chain) stems from a study of CD8 T cells in Susac syndrome (dated by TCRdb to about 2019). In terms of the full investigation: The study used repertoire sequencing to test whether antigen drove CD8+ T cell activation and differentiation in Susac syndrome. CD8+ T cell repertoire clonality was compared between some 13 healthy donors, roughly 14 Susac syndrome patients and 15 or so multiple sclerosis patients.

What the study reported, not specific to this receptor: The study acknowledged that relatively few individuals were included in the TCR sequencing and HLA analysis.

Trimming takes 2 bases from V and 1 base from J, and the germline ends sit 9 bases apart. CDR1 and CDR2, looked up from the germline V gene, are MDHEN and SYDVKM. The CDR3 contains 15 residues, cysteine and phenylalanine counted. Only CDR3 DNA remains: 45 bases, in frame from the first base. RNA was extracted using the RNeasy kit, and roughly 0.5 to 1 ug of the RNA was reverse transcribed with random hexamers. The immunoSEQ multiplex PCR assay, covering 54 Vbeta and 13 Jbeta segments, was used to amplify TCR beta CDR3 regions. Bias from PCR amplification was corrected by using a synthetic template baseline for primer optimization and for computational correction. Per the original workflow: Only productive sequences were kept, with reads annotated to V, D and J genes according to IMGT and analyzed in immunoSEQ Analyzer. Clonality was calculated as one minus the Shannon entropy normalized by log2 of the number of productive unique sequences. For each patient and control, public and private clones were evaluated within the 100 most prevalent clones. Clones were defined as Susac-specific when absent from the healthy and MS cohorts, from 1,000 to 1,100 published viral clones and from other ImmuneACCESS disease sequences. TCRdb passed the public sequencing reads through fastp at Q25 and MiXCR, retaining productive beta sequences. Records with the same CDR3 protein are collapsed into one entry carrying the most frequent genes and DNA. TCRdb's processing, not the authors' own work, is the source of the V and J calls. Across this sample there are around 270,000 distinct CDR3 sequences, with about 91% seen only once. Approximately 0.18% of the sample belongs to the ten largest clones.

Peripheral blood CD8+ and CD4+ T cells from healthy donors, Susac syndrome patients and multiple sclerosis patients were profiled by high-throughput TCR beta sequencing. Multiple sclerosis controls were treatment-naive patients with stable or active relapsing-remitting disease fulfilling revised McDonald criteria. Bulk CD8+ and CD4+ T cells were purified by magnetic negative isolation, whereas CD8+ TEMRA cells were enriched by FACS. Blood was collected in EDTA tubes and processed within 24 hours, with PBMCs isolated through density gradient centrifugation. PBMCs intended for TCR sequencing were cryopreserved in liquid nitrogen and thawed later in a water bath at 37 degrees C. Purity of sorted or isolated CD4+, CD8+ and CD8+ TEMRA cells was at least 90%. On this clonotype: This receptor's antigen is unknown. No much larger clone exists at a distance of one base, and base qualities are not known.

This receptor was obtained from a human donor with multiple sclerosis. The sequenced material came from CD8+ T cells from PBMCs. Recombination connected TRBV28 to TRBJ2-1, with the D gene uncertain. At the DNA level, the sequence is TGTGCCAGCAGTTTAAGGGCAGTGTCCTACAATGAGCAGTTCTTC. This yields the protein CASSLRAVSYNEQFF.